This TCR beta chain was recorded in a study of radiation and T cells in renal cell carcinoma. The sample's time point: blood 4 weeks post-SBRT, at nephrectomy. Noted treatment: 15 Gy SBRT to primary tumor, nephrectomy 4 weeks later. Profiled with immunoSEQ multiplex PCR; TCRdb holds only in-frame clones, not every one. The sample has some 78,000 clones, 89% seen once. Sequencing was performed on blood, taken from a patient whose treatment included radiotherapy and nephrectomy. This receptor was obtained from a woman in her 70s with renal cell carcinoma.

The CDR3 spells CASTTTGWDSNQPQHF. CDR3 bases: TGTGCCAGTACCACCACCGGCTGGGACAGCAATCAGCCCCAGCATTTT. The chain links TRBV19 to TRBJ1-5; TRBD1 might be the D (5 bases). Deletions cut 7 bases from V and 1 base from J, with 17 bases between. The CDR3 has 16 amino acids. Germline lookup yields CDR1 LNHDA and CDR2 SQIVND (reference sequence).